This entry concerns a single T cell receptor beta chain. Its antigen is not identified. The data stem from a study of blood T cells in healthy people across ages. Regarding the study as a whole: Estimates of total diversity, which came from one million sequenced T cells, were considered to be underestimates.

Those donating, healthy Caucasian individuals from Russia, were aged roughly 6 to 95. Samples each had at least 6 micrograms of total RNA extracted. Next came a second PCR, run for about 6 to 11 cycles, which used a sample-barcoded 5' primer along with a J-beta primer mix. TCRdb recomputed calls from the 5' RACE reads with MiXCR, one row per CDR3 protein. The table lists 1,300,000 or so distinct CDR3 sequences, 55% to 75% of them singletons. This CDR3 contains 18 residues. V was shortened by 0 bases and J by 0 bases, with 13 bases between the two germline ends. CDR1 and CDR2 from the germline V gene are SGHRS and YFSETQ.

This sequence was found in a man between 18 and 29 years old in good health. The specimen was blood. The gene calls are TRBV5-1 and TRBJ2-6; D remains ambiguous. The CDR3 spells CASSLGGQMSSGANVLTF. The CDR3 DNA follows: TGCGCCAGCAGCTTGGGGGGTCAGATGAGCTCTGGGGCCAACGTCCTGACTTTC.